Below are 22 T cell receptor beta chains sequenced from a single sample in a study of Graves' ophthalmopathy and Graves' hyperthyroidism. The authors amplified TCR beta CDR3 regions from RNA transcripts. Investigators did first-round RT-PCR with HTBI primers, then second-round multiplex PCR. Via MiXCR, TCRdb re-called the multiplex PCR reads, giving one row per CDR3 protein. The sample carries some 750,000 distinct CDR3 sequences, approximately 40% recorded once. The sequenced sample was peripheral blood. Every receptor here comes from an adult man with Graves' ophthalmopathy.

The V call is TRBV12-3 or TRBV12-4, the J call TRBJ1-1; D perhaps matches TRBD1 (6 bases). The CDR3 covers 13 residues. Trimming stripped 4 bases from V and 3 bases from J, with 9 bases between. CDR3 sequence: CASSSGEDTEAFF. CDR3 coding DNA: TGTGCCAGCAGTTCAGGGGAGGACACTGAAGCTTTCTTT.

The V call is TRBV7-9, the J call TRBJ1-1, with TRBD1 identical over 11 bases. V shed 3 bases, J shed 4 bases, and the junction held 10 bases outside the gene matches. The CDR3 consists of 17 residues. Germline assignment: CDR1 SEHNR and CDR2 FQNEAQ (reference sequence). The CDR3 region has the DNA TGTGCCAGCAGCTTGGTTGGACAGGGGGCTTTAGGCACTGAAGCTTTCTTT. Protein product: CASSLVGQGALGTEAFF.

This clonotype has just one count. Germline and junction disagree at one end, which may indicate a read error. The V call is TRBV29-1, the J call TRBJ1-2; no reliable D call. The V gene's germline CDR1 is SQVTM and CDR2 ANQGSEA. The CDR3 totals 12 residues. CDR3 loop: CSLDASNYGYTF. The CDR3 nucleotides read TGCAGCCTTGACGCTTCTAACTATGGCTACACCTTC.

This clonotype has only one observation. CDR3 nucleotide sequence: TGCAGCGTTGTGACAGGGCCTATCTCCGGGGAGGGCTACACCTTC. Translated: CSVVTGPISGEGYTF. V and J are TRBV29-1 and TRBJ1-2; 7 nucleotides line up with TRBD1. CDR3 size: 15 residues. Unmatched junction bases numbered 16, after V lost 4 bases and J lost 8 bases. Per the germline V gene, CDR1 is SQVTM and CDR2 is ANQGSEA.

Notes on this clonotype: A much larger clone is a single base away; this may be a read error. This sequence joins TRBV7-9 and TRBJ2-7; D remains ambiguous. The CDR3 runs 14 residues. The germline CDR1 and CDR2 sequences are SEHNR and FQNEAQ (reference sequence). The CDR3 loop is CAGSLATVSGEQYF. The CDR3 DNA is TGTGCCGGCAGCTTAGCTACCGTCTCGGGCGAGCAGTACTTC.

Only one count was recorded for this clonotype. The rearrangement uses TRBV10-3 and TRBJ1-3; 9 bases map to TRBD1. CDR3 length equals 15 residues. Germline CDR1 reads ENHRY; CDR2 reads SYGVKD. V shed 4 bases and J 7 bases; nucleotides not matched to a gene: 8. In nucleotides, the CDR3 is TGTGCCATCAGTGGAACAGGGGGCTTAGCGAACACCATATATTTT. It yields the protein CAISGTGGLANTIYF.

The chain joins TRBV7-8 to TRBJ2-3; TRBD2 matches at 10 bases. The CDR3 is 18 amino acids. Germline CDR1 SGHVS, CDR2 FQNEAQ. Trimming took 2 bases from V and 4 from J; bases not matched to a gene: 12. CDR3 in DNA: TGTGCCAGCAGCTTACACACCCAGCGGGGGGGAGTCCCAGATACGCAGTATTTT. Residues: CASSLHTQRGGVPDTQYF.

This clonotype was detected many times. The chain uses TRBV6-1 and TRBJ1-4; TRBD1 aligns across 7 bases. Germline lookup yields CDR1 MNHNS and CDR2 SASEGT. CDR3 length equals 14 residues. Losses at the gene ends were 6 bases for V and 4 bases for J; bases not matched to a gene: 5. CDR3 residues: CASSPGQYNEKLFF. DNA of the CDR3: TGTGCCAGCAGCCCGGGACAGTATAATGAAAAACTGTTTTTT.

J is TRBJ2-7 and V is TRBV2; no clear D gene. The germline CDR1 and CDR2 sequences are SNHLY and FYNNEI. CDR3 length equals 15 residues. The germline V and J ends were trimmed by 5 bases and 3 bases, with 17 bases remaining between them. CDR3 protein: CASSTRPGRDYEQYF. DNA of the CDR3: TGTGCCAGCAGTACCCGTCCGGGCCGAGACTACGAGCAGTACTTC.

The chain uses TRBV7-8 and TRBJ1-2; tentative D call: TRBD1 (5 bases). Trimming removed 5 bases from V and 2 bases from J, with 12 bases in between. Germline V CDR1 and CDR2: SGHVS, FQNEAQ. This CDR3 spans 14 amino acids. The DNA of the CDR3 is TGTGCCAGCAGCCTCTCAAGGGGAAACTATGGCTACACCTTC. It specifies CASSLSRGNYGYTF.

The chain's CDR3 is CAISGTGSPLHF. As DNA, the CDR3 is TGTGCCATCAGTGGGACGGGATCACCCCTCCACTTT. The chain employs TRBV10-3 and TRBJ1-6; D gene uncertain. Trimming stripped 4 bases from V and 10 bases from J, with 8 bases between. The CDR3 length is 12 residues. Germline V gene sequence: CDR1 ENHRY, CDR2 SYGVKD.

This clonotype appeared a few times. This sequence joins TRBV6-5 and TRBJ1-1; D gene uncertain. This CDR3 is built from 10 residues. CDR1 is MNHEY and CDR2 is SVGAGI in the germline V gene. V was trimmed by 5 bases and J by 14 bases, leaving 12 bases between them. CDR3 residues: CASSPRPPFF. CDR3 DNA: TGTGCCAGCAGTCCTCGGCCCCCCTTCTTT.

For this clonotype: This may be a read error: a much more frequent sequence differs by one nucleotide. The chain couples TRBV7-9 to TRBJ2-7; D is possibly TRBD2 (6 bases). Germline lookup yields CDR1 SEHNR and CDR2 FQNEAQ (reference sequence). The CDR3 contains 14 residues. CDR3 in DNA: TGTGCCAACAGCTTAGGTGGCGGGGACTACGAGCAGTACTTC. This encodes CANSLGGGDYEQYF.

A few counts support this clonotype. A read error may produce the germline difference seen at one junction end. The chain is built from TRBV10-3 and TRBJ2-7, with D possibly being TRBD2 (6 bases). This CDR3 region has 13 residues. Germline CDR1 is ENHRY and CDR2 is SYGVKD. The CDR3 sequence is CASSETRDYEQYF. In nucleotides, the CDR3 is TGTGCCAGCAGTGAAACGCGGGACTACGAGCAGTACTTC.

This sequence joins TRBV12-3 or TRBV12-4 and TRBJ2-7, with D hard to call. V was cut by 3 bases and J by 7 bases, with 7 bases left in between. The CDR3 is 11 residues long. In DNA, the CDR3 is TGTGCCAGCAGTTTTTCGCTTGAGCAGTACTTC. Encoded protein: CASSFSLEQYF.

There are a few counts of this clonotype. This chain uses TRBV5-6 with TRBJ1-2; TRBD1 agrees at 7 bases. V shed 4 bases, J shed 2 bases, and the junction held 5 bases outside the gene matches. Germline V lookup: CDR1 SGHDT, CDR2 YYEEEE. This CDR3 comprises 14 residues. This chain's CDR3 is CASSTGTENYGYTF. The CDR3 nucleotides are TGTGCCAGCAGCACAGGGACAGAGAACTATGGCTACACCTTC.

This chain joins TRBV29-1 and TRBJ1-2; D is perhaps TRBD1 (5 bases). V shed 1 base and J shed 5 bases, with 8 bases lying between them. CDR3 size: 12 residues. Germline V gives CDR1 SQVTM, CDR2 ANQGSEA. CDR3 region: CSVEGRDYGYTF. The CDR3 coding sequence is TGCAGCGTTGAAGGCAGGGATTATGGCTACACCTTC.

The table lists this clonotype with a few counts. The gene calls are TRBV7-3 and TRBJ2-5; 7 nucleotides align to TRBD2. The CDR3 loop spans 13 amino acids. Germline CDR1 reads SGHTA; CDR2 reads FQGTGA. J lost 0 bases, V lost 6 bases, and 1 base had no gene match. The CDR3 here is CASSGGDQETQYF. The CDR3 coding sequence is TGTGCCAGCAGTGGGGGGGACCAAGAGACCCAGTACTTC.

V is TRBV2 and J is TRBJ2-7, with D unresolved. Germline CDR1 and CDR2: SNHLY and FYNNEI. V gave up 6 bases and J gave up 0 bases, with 15 bases separating them. The CDR3 runs 15 residues. CDR3 loop: CASSSGIPSSYEQYF. In DNA form, the CDR3 reads TGTGCCAGCAGCTCCGGTATCCCTAGCTCCTACGAGCAGTACTTC.

The chain combines TRBV24-1 with TRBJ1-2; TRBD1 might be the D (6 bases). Between the trimmed V and J ends, which lost 11 bases and 8 bases, there was a span of 23 bases. There are 14 residues in the CDR3. Germline V lookup: CDR1 KGHDR, CDR2 SFDVKD. The CDR3 protein is CASTSTGPLEGYTF. Here the CDR3 DNA reads TGTGCCAGCACTTCGACAGGACCCCTTGAGGGCTACACCTTC.

This chain uses TRBV19 with TRBJ1-5; tentatively, D is TRBD1 (5 bases). V lost 5 bases, J lost 7 bases, and 21 bases lay in between. Looked up from germline, CDR1 is LNHDA and CDR2 is SQIVND (reference sequence). The CDR3 is 16 amino acids. DNA for the CDR3: TGTGCCAGTAGTTTCCTGATACAGGTCCCGAGACAGCCCCAGCATTTT. It encodes CASSFLIQVPRQPQHF.

This clonotype has only a few counts. The CDR3 DNA follows: TGTGCCAGCAGCTTGGGTACGGGGCCTGGCTACACCTTC. Its translation is CASSLGTGPGYTF. The V gene is TRBV5-8, the J gene TRBJ1-2; TRBD1 might be the D (5 bases). V was cut by 0 bases and J by 7 bases, with 10 bases left in between. This CDR3 has 13 residues. Germline CDR1 is SGHTS and CDR2 is YDEGEE.